This entry lists 2 T cell receptor beta chains sequenced from one sample in a study of memory CD4+ T cells and cytomegalovirus serostatus. The data were produced by immunoSEQ multiplex PCR, yet TCRdb's version contains in-frame clones alone and is incomplete. The sample yields around 76,000 clones, under 80% seen once. Single viable CD3+CD4+CD8-CD45RO+ cells were sorted as the memory CD4+ T cells. The sample comprised memory CD4+ T cells from blood. The receptors originated from an adult in good health and CMV-seropositive.

In this sample, this clone turned up once. V and J are TRBV19 and TRBJ2-1; TRBD1 matches 11 bases. The germline V gene has CDR1 LNHDA and CDR2 SQIVND (reference sequence). The CDR3 consists of 15 residues. Trimming took 7 bases from V and 4 from J; bases not matched to a gene: 6. CDR3 DNA sequence: TGTGCCAGTAAGGGACAGGGGGGTGGGTACAATGAGCAGTTCTTC. As protein: CASKGQGGGYNEQFF.

The genes are TRBV2 and TRBJ1-1; no definite D call. Trimming cost V 5 bases and J 3 bases, with 13 bases left between them. Germline V gives CDR1 SNHLY, CDR2 FYNNEI. This CDR3 contains 14 residues. As DNA, the CDR3 is TGTGCCAGCAGTCCCCAGGAACTCTACACTGAAGCTTTCTTT. As protein: CASSPQELYTEAFF.